This T cell receptor (beta chain) was documented in a study of T-cell reconstitution after alpha-beta-depleted transplantation in children. Study-wide findings and caveats: T cells produced anew were the main source of T-cell counts and diversity one year after transplant. By about two months after transplant, alpha-beta T cells reportedly arose from several hundred graft clones that had expanded.

Preparation of the TCRbeta library was carried out with unique molecular identifiers. TCRdb re-called the PCR reads through MiXCR, storing one row per CDR3 protein. This sample has 700,000 or so distinct CDR3 sequences; roughly 14% occur once, and the top ten carry roughly 0.77%. This clonotype was counted at least ten times. Its antigen is still unknown. Germline loops: CDR1 DFQATT, CDR2 SNEGSKA (reference sequence). The CDR3 is 13 residues long. The germline V and J ends were trimmed by 0 bases and 6 bases, with 10 bases remaining between them. The rearrangement links TRBV20-1 to TRBJ2-3; D ambiguous. The sequence was obtained from a girl aged 2 to 9 with congenital amegakaryocytic thrombocytopenia, due to receive a stem cell transplant. Source: PBMCs, taken before TCRalphabeta/CD19-depleted stem cell transplant. For the CDR3, the DNA is TGCAGTGCTAGAGAAGGAAATAGGGATACGCAGTATTTT. Its translation: CSAREGNRDTQYF.